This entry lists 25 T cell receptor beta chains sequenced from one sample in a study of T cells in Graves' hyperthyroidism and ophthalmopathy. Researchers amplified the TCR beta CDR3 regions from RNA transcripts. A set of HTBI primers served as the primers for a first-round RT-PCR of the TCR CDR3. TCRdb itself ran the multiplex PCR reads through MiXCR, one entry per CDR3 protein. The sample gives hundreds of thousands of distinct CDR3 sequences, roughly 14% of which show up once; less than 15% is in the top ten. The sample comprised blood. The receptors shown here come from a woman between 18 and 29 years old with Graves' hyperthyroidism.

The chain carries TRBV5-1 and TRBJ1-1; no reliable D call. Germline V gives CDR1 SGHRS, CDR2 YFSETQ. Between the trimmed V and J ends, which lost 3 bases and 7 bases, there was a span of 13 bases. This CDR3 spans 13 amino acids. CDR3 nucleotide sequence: TGCGCCAGCAGCTCGGCTCCCCTTGATGAAGCTTTCTTT. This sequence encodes CASSSAPLDEAFF.

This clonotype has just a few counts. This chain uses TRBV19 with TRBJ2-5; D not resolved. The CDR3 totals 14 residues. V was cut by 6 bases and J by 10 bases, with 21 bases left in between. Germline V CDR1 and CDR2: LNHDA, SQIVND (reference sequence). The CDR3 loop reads CASSPTLRSPFQYF. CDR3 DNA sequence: TGTGCCAGTAGCCCCACCCTTCGATCCCCATTCCAGTACTTC.

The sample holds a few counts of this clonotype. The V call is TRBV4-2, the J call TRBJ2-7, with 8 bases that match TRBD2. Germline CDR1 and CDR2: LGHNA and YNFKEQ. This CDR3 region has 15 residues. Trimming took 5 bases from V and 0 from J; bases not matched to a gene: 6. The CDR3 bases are TGTGCCAGCAGCAAAGGCGGGGGGCGCTCCTACGAGCAGTACTTC. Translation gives CASSKGGGRSYEQYF.

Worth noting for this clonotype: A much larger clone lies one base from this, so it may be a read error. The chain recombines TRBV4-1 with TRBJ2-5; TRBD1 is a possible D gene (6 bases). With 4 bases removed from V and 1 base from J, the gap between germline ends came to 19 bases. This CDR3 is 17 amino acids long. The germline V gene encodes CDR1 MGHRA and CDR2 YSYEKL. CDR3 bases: TGCGCCAGCAGCCGAGCTTTGCAGGGGAAGGCCCAAGAGACCCAGTACTTC. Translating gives CASSRALQGKAQETQYF.

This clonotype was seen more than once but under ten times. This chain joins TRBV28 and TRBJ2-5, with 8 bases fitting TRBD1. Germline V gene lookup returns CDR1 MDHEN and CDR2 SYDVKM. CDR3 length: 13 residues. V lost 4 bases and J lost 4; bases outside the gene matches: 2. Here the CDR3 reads CASSSTGVETQYF. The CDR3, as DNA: TGTGCCAGCAGTTCGACAGGGGTAGAGACCCAGTACTTC.

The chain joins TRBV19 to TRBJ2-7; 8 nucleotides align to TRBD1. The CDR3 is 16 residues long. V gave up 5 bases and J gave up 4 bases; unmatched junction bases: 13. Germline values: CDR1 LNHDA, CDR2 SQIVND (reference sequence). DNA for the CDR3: TGTGCCAGTAGTTCTTCTCGGACAGGGCTCACGTACGAGCAGTACTTC. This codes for CASSSSRTGLTYEQYF.

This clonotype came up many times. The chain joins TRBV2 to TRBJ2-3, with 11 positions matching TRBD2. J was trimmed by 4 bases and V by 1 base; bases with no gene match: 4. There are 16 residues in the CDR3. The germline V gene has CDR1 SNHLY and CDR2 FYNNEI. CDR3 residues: CASSEELAGAPDTQYF. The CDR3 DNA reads TGTGCCAGCAGTGAAGAACTAGCGGGAGCCCCAGATACGCAGTATTTT. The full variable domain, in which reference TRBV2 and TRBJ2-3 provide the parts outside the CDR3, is EPEVTQTPSHQVTQMGQEVILRCVPISNHLYFYWYRQILGQKVEFLVSFYNNEISEKSEIFDDQFSVERPDGSNFTLKIRSTKLEDSAMYFCASSEELAGAPDTQYFGPGTRLTVL.

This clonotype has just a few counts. CDR3 protein: CASSFRVDGGLTDTQYF. The CDR3 DNA reads as TGTGCCAGCAGCTTCAGGGTCGACGGGGGGCTCACAGATACGCAGTATTTT. V is TRBV7-9 and J is TRBJ2-3; a possible D gene is TRBD2 (7 bases). Trimming removed 3 bases from V and 2 bases from J, with 18 bases in between. The CDR3 consists of 17 residues. Looked up from germline, CDR1 is SEHNR and CDR2 is FQNEAQ (reference sequence).

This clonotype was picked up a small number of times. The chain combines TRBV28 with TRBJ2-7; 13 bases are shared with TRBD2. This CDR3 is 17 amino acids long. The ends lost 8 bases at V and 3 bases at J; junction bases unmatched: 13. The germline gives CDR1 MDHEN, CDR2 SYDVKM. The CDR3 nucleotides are TGTGCCAGCTGCGGACTAGCGGGAGCCTCTGGGTACTACGAGCAGTACTTC. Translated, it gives CASCGLAGASGYYEQYF.

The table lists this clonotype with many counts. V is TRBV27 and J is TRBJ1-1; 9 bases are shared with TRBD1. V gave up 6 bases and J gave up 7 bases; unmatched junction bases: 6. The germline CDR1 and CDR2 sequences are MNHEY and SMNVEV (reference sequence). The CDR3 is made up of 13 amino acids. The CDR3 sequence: CASSPTGGSEAFF. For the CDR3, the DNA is TGTGCCAGCAGCCCGACAGGGGGTAGTGAAGCTTTCTTT.

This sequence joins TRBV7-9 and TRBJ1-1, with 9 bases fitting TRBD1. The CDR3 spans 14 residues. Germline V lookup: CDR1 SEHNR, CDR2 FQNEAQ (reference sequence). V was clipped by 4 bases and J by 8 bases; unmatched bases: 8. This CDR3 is CASSSIYGTGEAFF. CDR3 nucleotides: TGTGCCAGCAGCTCGATTTATGGGACAGGGGAAGCTTTCTTT.

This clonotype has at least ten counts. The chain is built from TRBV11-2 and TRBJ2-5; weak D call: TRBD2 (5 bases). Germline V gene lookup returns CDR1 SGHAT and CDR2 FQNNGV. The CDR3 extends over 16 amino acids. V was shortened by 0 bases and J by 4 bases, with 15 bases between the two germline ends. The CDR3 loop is CASSLEGRRRGETQYF. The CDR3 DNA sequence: TGTGCCAGCAGCTTAGAAGGCCGAAGACGGGGAGAGACCCAGTACTTC.

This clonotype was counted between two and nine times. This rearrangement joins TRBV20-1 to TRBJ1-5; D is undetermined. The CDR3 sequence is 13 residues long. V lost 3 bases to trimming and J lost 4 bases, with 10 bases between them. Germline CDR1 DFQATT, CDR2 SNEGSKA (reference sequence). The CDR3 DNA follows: TGCAGTGCTAGTGGGCCGTGGAATCAGCCCCAGCATTTT. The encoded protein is CSASGPWNQPQHF.

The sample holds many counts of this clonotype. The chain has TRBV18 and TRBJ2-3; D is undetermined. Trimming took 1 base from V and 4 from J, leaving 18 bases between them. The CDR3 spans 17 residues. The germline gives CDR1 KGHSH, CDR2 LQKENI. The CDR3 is CASSPRSSSNAPDTQYF. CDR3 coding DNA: TGTGCCAGCTCACCACGTAGTTCTAGTAACGCCCCAGATACGCAGTATTTT. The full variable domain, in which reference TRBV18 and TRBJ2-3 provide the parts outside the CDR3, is NAGVMQNPRHLVRRRGQEARLRCSPMKGHSHVYWYRQLPEEGLKFMVYLQKENIIDESGMPKERFSAEFPKEGPSILRIQQVVRGDSAAYFCASSPRSSSNAPDTQYFGPGTRLTVL.

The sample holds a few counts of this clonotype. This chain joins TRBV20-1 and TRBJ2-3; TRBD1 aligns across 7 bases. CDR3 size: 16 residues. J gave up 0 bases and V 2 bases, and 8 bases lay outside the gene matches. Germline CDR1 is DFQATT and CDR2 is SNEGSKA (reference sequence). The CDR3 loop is CSARLGRQGSTDTQYF. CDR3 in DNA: TGCAGTGCTAGACTGGGAAGACAGGGTAGCACAGATACGCAGTATTTT.

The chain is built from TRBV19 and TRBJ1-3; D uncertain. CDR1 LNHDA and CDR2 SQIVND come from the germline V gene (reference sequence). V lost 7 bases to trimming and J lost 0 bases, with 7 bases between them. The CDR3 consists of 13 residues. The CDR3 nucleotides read TGTGCCAGTACGAGTCTCTCTGGAAACACCATATATTTT. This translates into CASTSLSGNTIYF.

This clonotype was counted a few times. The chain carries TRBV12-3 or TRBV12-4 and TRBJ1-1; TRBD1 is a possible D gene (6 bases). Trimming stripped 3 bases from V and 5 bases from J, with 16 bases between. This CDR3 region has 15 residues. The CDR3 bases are TGTGCCAGCAGTTTTCGGGGGGCAGAAGGGACTGAAGCTTTCTTT. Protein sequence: CASSFRGAEGTEAFF.

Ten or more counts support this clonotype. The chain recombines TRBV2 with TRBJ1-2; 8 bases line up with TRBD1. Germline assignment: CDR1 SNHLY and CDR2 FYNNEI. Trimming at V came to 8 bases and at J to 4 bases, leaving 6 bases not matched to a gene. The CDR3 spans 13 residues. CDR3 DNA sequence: TGTGCCAGCGGGGGACAGGAGGTCTATGGCTACACCTTC. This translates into CASGGQEVYGYTF.

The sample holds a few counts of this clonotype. CDR3 nucleotide sequence: TGTGCCAGCAGTTTTGGGGGGGGCGGCAATCAGCCCCAGCATTTT. Translated, it gives CASSFGGGGNQPQHF. This rearrangement joins TRBV27 to TRBJ1-5, with D possibly matching TRBD1 (6 bases). Germline V lookup: CDR1 MNHEY, CDR2 SMNVEV (reference sequence). Trimming removed 3 bases at V and 2 bases at J, with 11 bases between. The CDR3 extends over 15 amino acids.

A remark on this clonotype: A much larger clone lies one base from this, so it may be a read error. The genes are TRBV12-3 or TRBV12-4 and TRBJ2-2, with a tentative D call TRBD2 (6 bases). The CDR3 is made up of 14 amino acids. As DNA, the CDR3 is TGTGCCAGCAGTTTAGGCGCGAACACCGGGGGGCTGTTTTTT. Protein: CASSLGANTGGLFF.

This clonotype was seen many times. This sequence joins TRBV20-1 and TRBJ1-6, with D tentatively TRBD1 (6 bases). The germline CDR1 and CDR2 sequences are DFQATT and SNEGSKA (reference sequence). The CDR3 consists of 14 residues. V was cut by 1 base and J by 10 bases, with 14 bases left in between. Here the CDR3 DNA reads TGCAGTGCTAGAGGTCCGGGGGCAAAGTCACCCCTCCACTTT. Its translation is CSARGPGAKSPLHF.

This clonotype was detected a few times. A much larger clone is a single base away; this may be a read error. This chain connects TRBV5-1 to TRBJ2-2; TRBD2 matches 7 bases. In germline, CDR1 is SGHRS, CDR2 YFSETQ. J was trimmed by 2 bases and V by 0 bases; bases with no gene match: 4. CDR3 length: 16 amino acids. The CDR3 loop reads CASSLDPSGNTGELFF. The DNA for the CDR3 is TGCGCCAGCAGCTTGGATCCTAGCGGAAACACCGGGGAGCTGTTTTTT.

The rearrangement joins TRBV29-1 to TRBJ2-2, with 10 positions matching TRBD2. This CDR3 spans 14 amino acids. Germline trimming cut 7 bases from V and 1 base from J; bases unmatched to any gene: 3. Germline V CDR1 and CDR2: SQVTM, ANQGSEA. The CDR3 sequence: CSALAGVNTGELFF. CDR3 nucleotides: TGCAGCGCCCTAGCGGGAGTGAACACCGGGGAGCTGTTTTTT.

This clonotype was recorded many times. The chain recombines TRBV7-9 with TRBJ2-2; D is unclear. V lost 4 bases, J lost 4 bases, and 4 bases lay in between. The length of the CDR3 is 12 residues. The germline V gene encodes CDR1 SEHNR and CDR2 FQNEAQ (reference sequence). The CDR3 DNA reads TGTGCCAGCAGCTGGAGCACCGGGGAGCTGTTTTTT. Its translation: CASSWSTGELFF.

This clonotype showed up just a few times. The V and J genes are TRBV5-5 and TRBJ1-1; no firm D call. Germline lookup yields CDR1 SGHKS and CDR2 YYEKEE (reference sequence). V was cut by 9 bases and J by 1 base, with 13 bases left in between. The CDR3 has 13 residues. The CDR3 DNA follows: TGTGCCACCCGGACGCAACCGAACACTGAAGCTTTCTTT. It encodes CATRTQPNTEAFF.